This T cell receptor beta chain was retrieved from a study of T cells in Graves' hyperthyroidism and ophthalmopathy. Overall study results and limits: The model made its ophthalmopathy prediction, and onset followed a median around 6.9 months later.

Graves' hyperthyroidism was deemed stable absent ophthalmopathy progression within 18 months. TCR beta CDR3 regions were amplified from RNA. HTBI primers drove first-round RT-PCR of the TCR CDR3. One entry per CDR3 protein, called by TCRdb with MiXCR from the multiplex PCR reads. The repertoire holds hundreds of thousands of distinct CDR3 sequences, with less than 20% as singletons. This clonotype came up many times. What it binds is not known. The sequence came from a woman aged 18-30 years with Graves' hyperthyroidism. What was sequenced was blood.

The CDR3 region is CASTRDGGYTEAFF. The CDR3 DNA is TGTGCCAGTACCCGGGACGGAGGATACACTGAAGCTTTCTTT. This chain joins TRBV6-2 or TRBV6-3 and TRBJ1-1; tentative D call: TRBD1 (5 bases). Trimming took 9 bases from V and 3 from J, leaving 17 bases between them. Germline lookup yields CDR1 MNHEY and CDR2 SVGEGT. The CDR3 contains 14 residues.